This entry lists 27 T cell receptor beta chains sequenced from one sample in a study of T cell responses to AZD1222 COVID-19 vaccine. Sequencing used immunoSEQ multiplex PCR; TCRdb keeps in-frame clones, though not all of them. Of about 68,000 clones detected, roughly 90% appear once; the ten largest clones hold around 8%. This sample comprised peripheral blood, obtained on day 0 of AZD1222 vaccination. These receptors came from an adult in good health.

The V call is TRBV7-9, the J call TRBJ2-1, with TRBD2 identical over 11 bases. The length of the CDR3 is 18 residues. J gave up 0 bases and V 5 bases, and 9 bases lay outside the gene matches. Germline CDR1 reads SEHNR; CDR2 reads FQNEAQ (reference sequence). DNA for the CDR3: TGTGCCAGCAGCGGTTCTAGCGGGAGGCCGGGCTCCTACAATGAGCAGTTCTTC. This sequence encodes CASSGSSGRPGSYNEQFF.

The chain combines TRBV18 with TRBJ1-4, with 12 positions matching TRBD1. Unmatched junction bases numbered 1, after V lost 4 bases and J lost 7 bases. This CDR3 has 14 residues. Per germline, CDR1 KGHSH and CDR2 LQKENI. The CDR3 nucleotides read TGTGCCAGCTCACAGGGACAGGGGGCTGAAAAACTGTTTTTT. This translates into CASSQGQGAEKLFF.

A remark on this clone: One junction end does not reproduce the germline sequence, and a read error may be involved. The chain recombines TRBV18 with TRBJ2-5, with TRBD1 as a possible D gene (7 bases). The CDR3 covers 13 residues. Germline V gene data show CDR1 as KGHSH and CDR2 as LQKENI. CDR3 protein: CASSAGQQETQYF. The CDR3 bases are TGTGCCAGCTCAGCGGGACAGCAAGAGACCCAATACTTC.

The chain joins TRBV27 to TRBJ2-7, with D perhaps matching TRBD2 (5 bases). V was trimmed by 8 bases and J by 5 bases, leaving 10 bases between them. CDR1 is MNHEY and CDR2 is SMNVEV in the germline V gene (reference sequence). CDR3 length: 11 residues. CDR3 sequence (DNA): TGTGCCAGCTCGGGAAGGCACGAGCAGTACTTC. It codes for CASSGRHEQYF.

The chain links TRBV18 to TRBJ2-7; D not resolved. This CDR3 region has 13 residues. Germline CDR1 reads KGHSH; CDR2 reads LQKENI. Trimming stripped 1 base from V and 3 bases from J, with 7 bases between. CDR3 protein: CASSPQDFYEQYF. In DNA form, the CDR3 reads TGTGCCAGCTCACCACAGGATTTCTACGAGCAGTACTTC. Looking up the rest from reference TRBV18 and TRBJ2-7 gives the full variable domain: NAGVMQNPRHLVRRRGQEARLRCSPMKGHSHVYWYRQLPEEGLKFMVYLQKENIIDESGMPKERFSAEFPKEGPSILRIQQVVRGDSAAYFCASSPQDFYEQYFGPGTRLTVT.

This clone has only one observation. An end of the junction does not agree with germline; a read error may underlie this. The V gene is TRBV7-9, the J gene TRBJ2-3; 10 positions match TRBD1. This CDR3 contains 16 residues. CDR1 and CDR2 (germline): SEHNR, FQNEAQ (reference sequence). The CDR3 DNA reads as TGTGCCAGCAGCCTAGCGACAGGGGGCTACGCAGATACGCAGTATTTT. Residues: CASSLATGGYADTQYF.

The chain has TRBV7-9 and TRBJ1-1; 7 positions agree with TRBD1. CDR3 length equals 14 residues. Germline CDR1 SEHNR, CDR2 FQNEAQ (reference sequence). With 0 bases clipped from V and 8 bases from J, the junction kept 6 bases outside the gene matches. The CDR3, as DNA: TGTGCCAGCAGCTTAGCCCTGGGGGACAGAGAAGCTTTCTTT. Its protein product is CASSLALGDREAFF.

In the case of this clone: One end of the junction does not line up with germline, which may come from a read error. The gene calls are TRBV5-1 and TRBJ1-4, with a tentative D call TRBD1 (5 bases). The CDR3 runs 15 residues. CDR1 is SGHRS, CDR2 YFSETQ, per germline. In DNA form, the CDR3 reads TGCGCCAGCAGTTTGGCTGCAGGGTACAATGAAAAACTGTTTTTT. This sequence encodes CASSLAAGYNEKLFF. Full variable domain (outside the CDR3, taken from reference TRBV5-1 and TRBJ1-4): KAGVTQTPRYLIKTRGQQVTLSCSPISGHRSVSWYQQTPGQGLQFLFEYFSETQRNKGNFPGRFSGRQFSNSRSEMNVSTLELGDSALYLCASSLAAGYNEKLFFGSGTQLSVL.

The chain joins TRBV11-2 to TRBJ1-1; no reliable D call. Trimming cost V 1 base and J 10 bases, with 13 bases left between them. Germline CDR1 is SGHAT and CDR2 is FQNNGV. The CDR3 runs to 13 residues. This CDR3 reads CASSLVPGSGAFF. The CDR3 DNA is TGTGCCAGCAGCTTAGTACCGGGGTCGGGAGCTTTCTTT. The full variable domain, rest sourced from reference TRBV11-2 and TRBJ1-1, is EAGVAQSPRYKIIEKRQSVAFWCNPISGHATLYWYQQILGQGPKLLIQFQNNGVVDDSQLPKDRFSAERLKGVDSTLKIQPAKLEDSAVYLCASSLVPGSGAFFGQGTRLTVV.

V usage is TRBV6-1 and J usage is TRBJ1-1; TRBD1 aligns across 7 bases. Per germline, CDR1 MNHNS and CDR2 SASEGT. CDR3 size: 14 residues. The J segment lost 8 bases and the V segment lost 2 bases, leaving 8 bases of the junction unmatched. In DNA, the CDR3 is TGTGCCAGCAGTGAAAGGCCCAGGGGGGGGGAAGCTTTCTTT. Protein product: CASSERPRGGEAFF.

The chain recombines TRBV2 with TRBJ2-1; 7 bases fit TRBD2. V lost 3 bases to trimming and J lost 8 bases; unmatched junction nucleotides: 10. The CDR3 is made up of 15 amino acids. Germline V gene lookup returns CDR1 SNHLY and CDR2 FYNNEI. CDR3 loop: CASSDGLVSRDEQFF. The CDR3, as DNA: TGTGCCAGCAGTGATGGACTAGTGAGTAGGGATGAGCAGTTCTTC.

The V and J genes are TRBV6-2 or TRBV6-3 and TRBJ2-7; D not resolved. This CDR3 comprises 14 residues. Germline CDR1 and CDR2: MNHEY and SVGEGT. V was cut by 2 bases and J by 0 bases, with 8 bases left in between. CDR3 region: CASSYGDSSYEQYF. The CDR3 region has the DNA TGTGCCAGCAGTTACGGAGACTCCTCCTACGAGCAGTACTTC.

The genes are TRBV9 and TRBJ1-2; a weak D match, TRBD1 (6 bases). The CDR3 length is 12 residues. CDR1 is SGDLS, CDR2 YYNGEE, per germline. Trimming took 4 bases from V and 5 from J, leaving 9 bases between them. The CDR3 loop reads CASSPGQYGYTF. The DNA of the CDR3 is TGTGCCAGCAGCCCAGGACAGTATGGCTACACCTTC.

The gene calls are TRBV2 and TRBJ2-3; D may correspond to TRBD1 or TRBD2 (6 bases each). Germline V lookup: CDR1 SNHLY, CDR2 FYNNEI. V gave up 10 bases and J gave up 1 base, with 18 bases separating them. The CDR3 runs to 15 residues. Here the CDR3 DNA reads TGTGCCACCCCGAGTGGGGGGCCTGGCACAGATACGCAGTATTTT. Its protein is CATPSGGPGTDTQYF. Full variable domain (remainder filled in from reference TRBV2 and TRBJ2-3): EPEVTQTPSHQVTQMGQEVILRCVPISNHLYFYWYRQILGQKVEFLVSFYNNEISEKSEIFDDQFSVERPDGSNFTLKIRSTKLEDSAMYFCATPSGGPGTDTQYFGPGTRLTVL.

The genes are TRBV7-9 and TRBJ2-5, with a weak D call TRBD1 (6 bases). This CDR3 is 14 amino acids long. Trimming pared 6 bases from V and 1 base from J, leaving 12 bases between. Germline CDR1 is SEHNR and CDR2 is FQNEAQ (reference sequence). CDR3 region: CASSVRGPQETQYF. The CDR3 region has the DNA TGTGCCAGCAGTGTCAGGGGTCCCCAAGAGACCCAGTACTTC.

The V and J genes are TRBV7-9 and TRBJ2-3, with D possibly being TRBD1 (6 bases). Germline V gene lookup returns CDR1 SEHNR and CDR2 FQNEAQ (reference sequence). The CDR3 loop spans 14 amino acids. V was clipped by 7 bases and J by 0 bases, with 11 bases between them. The CDR3 DNA reads as TGTGCCAGCACCAAAACAGGGAGCACAGATACGCAGTATTTT. It encodes CASTKTGSTDTQYF.

The rearrangement uses TRBV27 and TRBJ2-1, with 11 bases identical to TRBD1. V lost 8 bases and J lost 5; bases outside the gene matches: 8. The CDR3 runs 15 residues. Per germline, CDR1 MNHEY and CDR2 SMNVEV (reference sequence). The DNA of the CDR3 is TGTGCCAGCCTCTTAAGGACAGGGGGCCACAATGAGCAGTTCTTC. Amino acids: CASLLRTGGHNEQFF.

The rearrangement uses TRBV2 and TRBJ1-5; D is undetermined. The length of the CDR3 is 15 residues. Germline V gene lookup returns CDR1 SNHLY and CDR2 FYNNEI. Trimming pared 7 bases from V and 4 bases from J, leaving 17 bases between. The chain's CDR3 is CASTKEGTSNQPQHF. CDR3 bases: TGTGCCAGCACCAAAGAGGGCACTTCGAATCAGCCCCAGCATTTT.

V usage is TRBV5-5 and J usage is TRBJ1-2, with 7 bases matching TRBD1. Per germline, CDR1 SGHKS and CDR2 YYEKEE (reference sequence). V dropped 1 base and J dropped 3; count of bases not matched to a gene: 6. The CDR3 is made up of 15 amino acids. Here the CDR3 DNA reads TGTGCCAGCAGCTTGAGAGGGGGCGCGGACTATGGCTACACCTTC. Its protein product is CASSLRGGADYGYTF.

The V and J genes are TRBV5-1 and TRBJ1-4; TRBD1 matches at 8 bases. Germline CDR1 and CDR2: SGHRS and YFSETQ. This CDR3 has 18 residues. With V trimmed by 1 base and J by 5 bases, 13 bases remained unmatched. DNA of the CDR3: TGCGCCAGCAGCTTGAAAGGGGACAGGTCGGCCACAAATGAAAAACTGTTTTTT. Translation gives CASSLKGDRSATNEKLFF.

This clone was picked up one time. The chain has TRBV3-1 (or the pseudogene TRBV3-2) and TRBJ2-7; the D gene is possibly TRBD2 (6 bases). The ends were cut back, 11 bases at V and 7 bases at J, with 15 bases in the middle. This CDR3 has 11 amino acids. The germline V gene has CDR1 LGHDT and CDR2 YNNKEL (reference sequence). The CDR3: CAAARGWEQYF. CDR3 coding DNA: TGTGCCGCGGCGCGGGGCTGGGAGCAGTACTTC.

This rearrangement joins TRBV7-2 to TRBJ2-2, with D unclear. Germline lookup yields CDR1 SGHTA and CDR2 FQGNSA. V was pared by 5 bases and J by 4 bases, with 11 bases between. This CDR3 comprises 14 residues. DNA of the CDR3: TGTGCCAGCAGCCGTCGTTTGGGCACCGGGGAGCTGTTTTTT. It codes for CASSRRLGTGELFF.

The chain joins TRBV4-1 to TRBJ1-1; D not resolved. Germline CDR1 and CDR2: MGHRA and YSYEKL. V lost 3 bases, J lost 5 bases, and 10 bases lay in between. The CDR3 is made up of 13 amino acids. CDR3 sequence reads: CASSQGRRTEAFF. The CDR3 DNA follows: TGCGCCAGCAGCCAGGGGAGAAGGACTGAAGCTTTCTTT.

This chain joins TRBV10-1 and TRBJ1-1; TRBD1 aligns across 8 bases. The CDR3 covers 13 residues. Germline CDR1 WNHNN, CDR2 SYGVQD (reference sequence). The CDR3 DNA follows: TGCGCTTCGCAGGGGGCGGCTATCACTGAAGCTTTCTTT. It specifies CASQGAAITEAFF.

The chain employs TRBV5-1 and TRBJ2-7, with D uncertain. Germline CDR1 is SGHRS and CDR2 is YFSETQ. The CDR3 has 15 residues. With 0 bases removed from V and 5 bases from J, the gap between germline ends came to 15 bases. The CDR3 loop is CASSLGLFRQNEQYF. CDR3 DNA sequence: TGCGCCAGCAGCTTGGGACTCTTCCGTCAGAACGAGCAGTACTTC.

The V gene is TRBV7-9, the J gene TRBJ1-1; maybe TRBD1 (6 bases). V lost 3 bases to trimming and J lost 7 bases, with 9 bases between them. The CDR3 contains 12 residues. Germline V lookup: CDR1 SEHNR, CDR2 FQNEAQ (reference sequence). The CDR3 protein is CASSFGGHEAFF. The CDR3 bases are TGTGCCAGCAGCTTTGGGGGCCATGAAGCTTTCTTT.

The chain is built from TRBV19 and TRBJ2-7; 7 bases are a match to TRBD2. The CDR3 extends over 15 amino acids. V was pared by 5 bases and J by 7 bases, with 14 bases of the junction left unmatched. CDR1 is LNHDA, CDR2 SQIVND, per germline (reference sequence). For the CDR3, the DNA is TGTGCCAGTAGTCCCAGAGCCGCGGGAGTAGGTGAGCAGTACTTC. This gives the protein CASSPRAAGVGEQYF.